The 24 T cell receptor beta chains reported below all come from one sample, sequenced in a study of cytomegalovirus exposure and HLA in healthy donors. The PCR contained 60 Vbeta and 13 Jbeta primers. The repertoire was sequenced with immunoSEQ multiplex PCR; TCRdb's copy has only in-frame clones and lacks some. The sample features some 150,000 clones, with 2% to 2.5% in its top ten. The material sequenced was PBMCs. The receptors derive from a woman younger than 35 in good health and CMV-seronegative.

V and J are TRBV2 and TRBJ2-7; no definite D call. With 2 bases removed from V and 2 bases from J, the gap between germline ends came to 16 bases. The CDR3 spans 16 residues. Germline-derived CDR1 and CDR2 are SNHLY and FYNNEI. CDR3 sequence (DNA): TGTGCCAGCAGTGAACGGCGGCGCGACGAAGCCTACGAGCAGTACGTC. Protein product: CASSERRRDEAYEQYV.

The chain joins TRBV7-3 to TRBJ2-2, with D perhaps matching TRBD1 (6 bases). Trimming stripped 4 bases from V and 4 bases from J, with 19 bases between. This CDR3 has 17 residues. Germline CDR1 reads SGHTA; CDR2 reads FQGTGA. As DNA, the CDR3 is TGTGCCAGCAGCTCCACGGGGCAGGGGACACGCACCGGGGAGCTGTTTTTT. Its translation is CASSSTGQGTRTGELFF.

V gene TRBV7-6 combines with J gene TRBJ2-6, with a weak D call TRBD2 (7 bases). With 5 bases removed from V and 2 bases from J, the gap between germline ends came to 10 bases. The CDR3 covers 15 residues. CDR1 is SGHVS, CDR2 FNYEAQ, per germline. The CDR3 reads CASSARGPGANVLTF. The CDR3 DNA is TGTGCCAGCAGCGCGCGGGGGCCTGGGGCCAACGTCCTGACTTTC. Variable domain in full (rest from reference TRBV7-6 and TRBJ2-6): GAGVSQSPRYKVTKRGQDVALRCDPISGHVSLYWYRQALGQGPEFLTYFNYEAQQDKSGLPNDRFSAERPEGSISTLTIQRTEQRDSAMYRCASSARGPGANVLTFGAGSRLTVL.

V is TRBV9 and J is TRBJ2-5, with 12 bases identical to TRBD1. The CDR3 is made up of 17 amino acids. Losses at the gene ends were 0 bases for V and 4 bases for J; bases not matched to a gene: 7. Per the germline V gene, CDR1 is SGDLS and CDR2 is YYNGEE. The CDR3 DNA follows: TGTGCCAGCAGCGTAGAGGGGGGACAGGGGGCGGTAGAGACCCAGTACTTC. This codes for CASSVEGGQGAVETQYF.

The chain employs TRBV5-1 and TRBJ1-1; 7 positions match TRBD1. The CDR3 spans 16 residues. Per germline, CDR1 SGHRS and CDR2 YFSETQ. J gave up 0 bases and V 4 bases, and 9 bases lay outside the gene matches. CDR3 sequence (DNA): TGCGCCAGCAGCCGAACCTCGGGACAGTTGAACACTGAAGCTTTCTTT. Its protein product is CASSRTSGQLNTEAFF.

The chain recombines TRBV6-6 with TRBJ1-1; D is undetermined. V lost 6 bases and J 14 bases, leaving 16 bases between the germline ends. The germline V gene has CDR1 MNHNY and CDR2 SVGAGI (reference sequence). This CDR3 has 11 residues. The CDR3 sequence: CASRNDQRAFF. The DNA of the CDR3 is TGTGCCAGCAGAAACGATCAGAGGGCCTTCTTT.

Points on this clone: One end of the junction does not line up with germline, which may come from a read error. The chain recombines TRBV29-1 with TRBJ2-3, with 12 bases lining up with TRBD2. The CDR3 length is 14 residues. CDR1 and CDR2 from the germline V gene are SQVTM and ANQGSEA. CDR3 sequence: CGVEASGRGDTQYF. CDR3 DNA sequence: TGCGGCGTTGAGGCTAGCGGGAGGGGGGATACGCAGTATTTT.

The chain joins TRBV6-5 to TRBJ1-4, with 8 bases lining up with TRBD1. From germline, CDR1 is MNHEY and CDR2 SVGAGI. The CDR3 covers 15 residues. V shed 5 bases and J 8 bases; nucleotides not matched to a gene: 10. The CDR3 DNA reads TGTGCCAGCAGTCGCGATCAGGGGGCAGGGGAAAAACTGTTTTTT. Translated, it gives CASSRDQGAGEKLFF.

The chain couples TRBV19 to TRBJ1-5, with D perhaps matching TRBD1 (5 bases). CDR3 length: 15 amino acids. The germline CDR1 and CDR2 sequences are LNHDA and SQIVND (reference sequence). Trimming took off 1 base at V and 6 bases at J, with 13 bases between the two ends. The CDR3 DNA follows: TGTGCCAGTAGTATAGTCCGGGACTTGAGTCAGCCCCAGCATTTT. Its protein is CASSIVRDLSQPQHF.

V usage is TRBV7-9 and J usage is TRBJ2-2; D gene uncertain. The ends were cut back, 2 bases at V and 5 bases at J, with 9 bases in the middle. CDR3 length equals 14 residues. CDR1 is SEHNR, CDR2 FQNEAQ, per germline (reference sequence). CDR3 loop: CASSLLPYTGELFF. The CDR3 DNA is TGTGCCAGCAGCTTACTCCCCTATACCGGGGAGCTGTTTTTT.

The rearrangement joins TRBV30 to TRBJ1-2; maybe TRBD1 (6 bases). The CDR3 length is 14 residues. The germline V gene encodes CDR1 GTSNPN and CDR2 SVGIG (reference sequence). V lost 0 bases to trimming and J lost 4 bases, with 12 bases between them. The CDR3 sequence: CAWSVAGAGYGYTF. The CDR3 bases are TGTGCCTGGAGTGTGGCGGGGGCCGGCTATGGCTACACCTTC.

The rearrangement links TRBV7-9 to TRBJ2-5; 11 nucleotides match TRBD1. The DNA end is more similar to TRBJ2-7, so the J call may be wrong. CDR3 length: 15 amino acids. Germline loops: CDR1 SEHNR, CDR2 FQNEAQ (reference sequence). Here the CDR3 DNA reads TGTGCCAGCAGCCGACAAGGACAGGGGGCCCACGAGCAGTACTTC. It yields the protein CASSRQGQGAHEQYF.

CDR3: CASSQTGLAGRNEQFF. CDR3 in DNA: TGTGCCAGCAGTCAAACCGGACTAGCGGGACGGAATGAGCAGTTCTTC. J is TRBJ2-1 and V is TRBV2; 12 bases are a match to TRBD2. The CDR3 loop spans 16 amino acids. J lost 7 bases, V lost 5 bases, and 9 bases had no gene match. Germline CDR1 is SNHLY and CDR2 is FYNNEI.

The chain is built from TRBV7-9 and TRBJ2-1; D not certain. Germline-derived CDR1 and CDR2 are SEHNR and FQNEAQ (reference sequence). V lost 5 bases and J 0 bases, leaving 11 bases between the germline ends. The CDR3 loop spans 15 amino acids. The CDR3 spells CASSRGGPSYNEQFF. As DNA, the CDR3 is TGTGCCAGCAGCCGTGGCGGCCCCTCCTACAATGAGCAGTTCTTC. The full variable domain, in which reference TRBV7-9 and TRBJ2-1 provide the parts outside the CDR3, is DTGVSQNPRHKITKRGQNVTFRCDPISEHNRLYWYRQTLGQGPEFLTYFQNEAQLEKSRLLSDRFSAERPKGSFSTLEIQRTEQGDSAMYLCASSRGGPSYNEQFFGPGTRLTVL.

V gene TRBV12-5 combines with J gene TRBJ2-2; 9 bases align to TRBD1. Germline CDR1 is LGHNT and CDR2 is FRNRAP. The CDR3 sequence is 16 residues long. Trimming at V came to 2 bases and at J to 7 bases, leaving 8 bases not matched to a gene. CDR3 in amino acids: CASGLRNRGQDGELFF. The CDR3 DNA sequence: TGTGCTAGTGGTTTGCGAAACAGGGGGCAAGACGGGGAGCTGTTTTTT.

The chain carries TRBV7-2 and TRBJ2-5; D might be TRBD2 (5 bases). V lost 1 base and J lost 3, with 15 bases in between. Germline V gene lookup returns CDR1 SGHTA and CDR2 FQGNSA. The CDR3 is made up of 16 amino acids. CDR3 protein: CASSLEPSGHKETQYF. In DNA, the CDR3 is TGTGCCAGCAGCTTAGAGCCGAGCGGTCATAAAGAGACCCAGTACTTC.

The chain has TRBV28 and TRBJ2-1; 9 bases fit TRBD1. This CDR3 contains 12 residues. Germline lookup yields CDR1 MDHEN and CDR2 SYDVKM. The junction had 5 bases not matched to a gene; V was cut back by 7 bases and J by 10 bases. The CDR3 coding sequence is TGTGCCAGCAAGGGACAGGGAGGGGAGCAGTTCTTC. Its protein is CASKGQGGEQFF.

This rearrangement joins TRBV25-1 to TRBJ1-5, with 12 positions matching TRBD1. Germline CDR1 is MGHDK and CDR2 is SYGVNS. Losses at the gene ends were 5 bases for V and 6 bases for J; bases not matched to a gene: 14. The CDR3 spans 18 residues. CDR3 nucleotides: TGTGCCAGCAGTCCCCACACCGGGACAGGGGGCTTTAGTCAGCCCCAGCATTTT. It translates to CASSPHTGTGGFSQPQHF.

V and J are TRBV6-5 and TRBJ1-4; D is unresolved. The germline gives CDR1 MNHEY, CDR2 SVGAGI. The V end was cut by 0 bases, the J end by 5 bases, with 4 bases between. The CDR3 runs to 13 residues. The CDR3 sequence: CASSYSRNEKLFF. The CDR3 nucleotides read TGTGCCAGCAGTTACTCACGGAATGAAAAACTGTTTTTT.

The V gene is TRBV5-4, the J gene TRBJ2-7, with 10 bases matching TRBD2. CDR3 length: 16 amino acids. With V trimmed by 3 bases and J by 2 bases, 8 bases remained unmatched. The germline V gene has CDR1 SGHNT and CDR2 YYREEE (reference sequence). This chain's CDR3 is CASSSKTSGRAYEQYV. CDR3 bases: TGTGCCAGCAGCTCCAAGACTAGCGGGCGGGCCTACGAGCAGTACGTC.

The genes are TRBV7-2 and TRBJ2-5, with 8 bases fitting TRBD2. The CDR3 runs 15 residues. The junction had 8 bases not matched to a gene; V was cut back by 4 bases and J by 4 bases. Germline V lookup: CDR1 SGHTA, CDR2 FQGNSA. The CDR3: CASSSSAGVGETQYF. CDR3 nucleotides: TGTGCCAGCAGCTCCTCAGCGGGAGTCGGAGAGACCCAGTACTTC.

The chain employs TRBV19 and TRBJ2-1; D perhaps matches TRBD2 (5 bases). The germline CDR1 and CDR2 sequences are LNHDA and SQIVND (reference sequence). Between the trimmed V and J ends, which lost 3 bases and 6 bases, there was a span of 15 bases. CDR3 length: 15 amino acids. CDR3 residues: CASSIQPQDFNEQFF. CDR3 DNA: TGTGCCAGTAGTATCCAGCCCCAGGACTTCAATGAGCAGTTCTTC.

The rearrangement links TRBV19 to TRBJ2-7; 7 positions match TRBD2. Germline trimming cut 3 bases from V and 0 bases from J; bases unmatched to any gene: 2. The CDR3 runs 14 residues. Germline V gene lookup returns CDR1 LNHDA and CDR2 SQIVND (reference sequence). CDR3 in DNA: TGTGCCAGTAGTATCGGACTAGACTCCTACGAGCAGTACTTC. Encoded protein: CASSIGLDSYEQYF. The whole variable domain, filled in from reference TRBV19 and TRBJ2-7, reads DGGITQSPKYLFRKEGQNVTLSCEQNLNHDAMYWYRQDPGQGLRLIYYSQIVNDFQKGDIAEGYSVSREKKESFPLTVTSAQKNPTAFYLCASSIGLDSYEQYFGPGTRLTVT.

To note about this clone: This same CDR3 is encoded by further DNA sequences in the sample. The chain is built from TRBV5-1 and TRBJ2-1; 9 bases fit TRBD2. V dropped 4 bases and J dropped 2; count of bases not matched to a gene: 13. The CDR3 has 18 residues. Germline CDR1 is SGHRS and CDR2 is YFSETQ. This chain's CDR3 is CASSPGLAGGSPYNEQFF. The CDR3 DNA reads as TGCGCCAGCAGCCCGGGACTGGCGGGAGGGAGCCCCTACAATGAGCAGTTCTTC.